Presented here are 15 T cell receptor beta chains from one specimen sequenced in a study of shared clonotypes between healthy human individuals. The protocol was immunoSEQ multiplex PCR, while the TCRdb copy is restricted to in-frame clones and leaves out a portion. The top ten clones hold 0.1% to 0.15% of a sample with around 2,000,000 clones, roughly 94% of them seen once. The specimen was naive CD4+ T cells sorted from blood. Regarding subset: CD45RA+ positively selected. The receptor set was obtained from a man younger than 35 in good health.

With regard to this clone: This clone may be a read error of a much larger clone one base away. This rearrangement joins TRBV5-4 to TRBJ1-5; D is possibly TRBD1 (5 bases). This CDR3 comprises 13 residues. CDR1 is SGHNT, CDR2 YYREEE, per germline (reference sequence). In DNA form, the CDR3 reads TGTGCCGGCAGCTTGGGGGAGGGCTGGCCCCAGCATTTT. Translation: CAGSLGEGWPQHF.

This clone was counted once. The junction differs from germline at one of its ends, possibly a read error. The V and J genes are TRBV7-9 and TRBJ2-1, with 12 bases that match TRBD1. Germline V gene sequence: CDR1 SEHNR, CDR2 FQNEAQ (reference sequence). This CDR3 comprises 14 residues. This CDR3 reads CASSSPGTGGSVVF. In DNA form, the CDR3 reads TGTGCCAGCAGCTCGCCCGGGACAGGGGGCTCAGTAGTCTTC.

This sequence joins TRBV19 and TRBJ2-1; 10 bases are shared with TRBD2. CDR1 LNHDA and CDR2 SQIVND come from the germline V gene (reference sequence). CDR3 length: 13 amino acids. J gave up 8 bases and V 10 bases, and 8 bases lay outside the gene matches. This CDR3 is CATRAGGLYEQFF. The CDR3 nucleotides are TGTGCCACCCGAGCGGGGGGGCTCTATGAGCAGTTCTTC.

As concerns this clone: Other DNA sequences from this sample encode an identical CDR3 as well. In DNA, the CDR3 is TGTGCCACCAGCAGAGGGTCCGGTGGCTACACCTTC. It codes for CATSRGSGGYTF. The chain carries TRBV15 and TRBJ1-2; no clear D gene. The V end was cut by 1 base, the J end by 7 bases, with 7 bases between. In germline, CDR1 is LNHNV, CDR2 YYDKDF (reference sequence). The CDR3 is made up of 12 amino acids.

The V gene is TRBV25-1, the J gene TRBJ1-3; no firm D call. CDR3 size: 15 residues. Trimming took off 5 bases at V and 3 bases at J, with 14 bases between the two ends. The germline gives CDR1 MGHDK, CDR2 SYGVNS. CDR3 sequence (DNA): TGTGCCAGCAGTACTCCTTGGGGTGGTGGAAACACCATATATTTT. The encoded protein is CASSTPWGGGNTIYF. Combining the CDR3 with reference TRBV25-1 and TRBJ1-3 gives the whole variable domain EADIYQTPRYLVIGTGKKITLECSQTMGHDKMYWYQQDPGMELHLIHYSYGVNSTEKGDLSSESTVSRIRTEHFPLTLESARPSHTSQYLCASSTPWGGGNTIYFGEGSWLTVV.

The table lists this clone with a few counts. This sequence joins TRBV2 and TRBJ1-2; 9 nucleotides match TRBD1. The CDR3 has 14 residues. Germline-derived CDR1 and CDR2 are SNHLY and FYNNEI. J gave up 5 bases and V 6 bases, and 7 bases lay outside the gene matches. Here the CDR3 reads CASRSRTGEYGYTF. DNA for the CDR3: TGTGCCAGCAGATCACGGACAGGGGAGTATGGCTACACCTTC.

The chain employs TRBV5-1 and TRBJ2-5, with TRBD2 as a possible D gene (5 bases). The CDR3 totals 15 residues. The V gene's germline CDR1 is SGHRS and CDR2 YFSETQ. V lost 4 bases and J 1 base, leaving 14 bases between the germline ends. The CDR3 bases are TGCGCCAGCAGCCCCGGACTCGGCCTCCAAGAGACCCAGTACTTC. It codes for CASSPGLGLQETQYF. The entire variable domain, with the rest obtained from reference TRBV5-1 and TRBJ2-5, is as follows: KAGVTQTPRYLIKTRGQQVTLSCSPISGHRSVSWYQQTPGQGLQFLFEYFSETQRNKGNFPGRFSGRQFSNSRSEMNVSTLELGDSALYLCASSPGLGLQETQYFGPGTRLLVL.

This clone was observed once. The rearrangement joins TRBV19 to TRBJ1-1; tentative D call: TRBD1 (6 bases). Per the germline V gene, CDR1 is LNHDA and CDR2 is SQIVND (reference sequence). Trimming cost V 3 bases and J 2 bases, with 13 bases left between them. The CDR3 has 15 amino acids. The CDR3 bases are TGTGCCAGTAGTATCGGGCGACAGGCCAACACTGAAGCTTTCTTT. This translates into CASSIGRQANTEAFF.

Notes on this clone: The sample contains more than one DNA sequence encoding this CDR3. This chain uses TRBV5-1 with TRBJ1-3, with D maybe TRBD1 (6 bases). CDR3 length equals 15 residues. CDR1 is SGHRS and CDR2 is YFSETQ in the germline V gene. V was cut by 1 base and J by 0 bases, with 8 bases left in between. This chain's CDR3 is CASSLTGSSGNTIYF. CDR3 bases: TGCGCCAGCAGCTTGACAGGGTCCTCTGGAAACACCATATATTTT.

V is TRBV7-6 and J is TRBJ2-7, with 8 nucleotides matching TRBD1. Germline V lookup: CDR1 SGHVS, CDR2 FNYEAQ. The J segment lost 4 bases and the V segment lost 5 bases, leaving 10 bases of the junction unmatched. The CDR3 is made up of 15 amino acids. The CDR3 loop reads CASSGGQGNGYEQYF. The CDR3 bases are TGTGCCAGCAGCGGAGGACAGGGAAATGGATACGAGCAGTACTTC.

About this clone: This could be a read error, since a much larger clone is one nucleotide away. The gene calls are TRBV30 and TRBJ2-5; D tentatively reads TRBD1 or TRBD2 (5 bases each). The CDR3 length is 12 residues. Trimming shortened V by 8 bases and J by 5 bases, and 15 bases separated the two germline ends. The V gene's germline CDR1 is GTSNPN and CDR2 SVGIG (reference sequence). CDR3 protein: CAPSGTLETQYF. The CDR3 nucleotides are TGTGCCCCGTCCGGGACCCTGGAGACCCAGTACTTC. Based on the CDR3 plus reference TRBV30 and TRBJ2-5, the full variable domain is SQTIHQWPATLVQPVGSPLSLECTVEGTSNPNLYWYRQAAGRGLQLLFYSVGIGQISSEVPQNLSASRPQDRQFILSSKKLLLSDSGFYLCAPSGTLETQYFGPGTRLLVL.

V usage is TRBV18 and J usage is TRBJ1-1, with 7 bases identical to TRBD1. The CDR3 loop spans 14 amino acids. CDR1 KGHSH and CDR2 LQKENI come from the germline V gene. The V gene end was trimmed by 5 bases and the J gene end by 4 bases; junction bases not matched to a gene: 7. CDR3 DNA: TGTGCCAGCTCATCGACGACAGGGAGCACTGAAGCTTTCTTT. As protein: CASSSTTGSTEAFF. The full variable domain, with the rest looked up from reference TRBV18 and TRBJ1-1, is NAGVMQNPRHLVRRRGQEARLRCSPMKGHSHVYWYRQLPEEGLKFMVYLQKENIIDESGMPKERFSAEFPKEGPSILRIQQVVRGDSAAYFCASSSTTGSTEAFFGQGTRLTVV.

The chain uses TRBV4-1 and TRBJ2-1; no clear D. V lost 2 bases and J lost 15, with 14 bases in between. This CDR3 has 12 amino acids. Germline assignment: CDR1 MGHRA and CDR2 YSYEKL. CDR3: CASSQSGQIRFF. CDR3 in DNA: TGCGCCAGCAGCCAATCGGGCCAAATTCGGTTCTTC.

A note on this clone: The sample has other DNA sequences that encode this CDR3 too. This sequence joins TRBV6-5 and TRBJ1-2; possible D gene TRBD1, 5 bases. This CDR3 contains 14 residues. Germline V CDR1 and CDR2: MNHEY, SVGAGI. Deletions cut 6 bases from V and 2 bases from J, with 13 bases between. CDR3 loop: CASSRAGANYGYTF. CDR3 sequence (DNA): TGTGCCAGCAGCCGCGCCGGGGCGAACTATGGCTACACCTTC.

The chain carries TRBV5-6 and TRBJ1-2; TRBD1 is a possible D gene (5 bases). Trimming pared 4 bases from V and 2 bases from J, leaving 12 bases between. The CDR3 has 14 residues. Germline CDR1 SGHDT, CDR2 YYEEEE. CDR3: CASSPIQGNYGYTF. The CDR3 nucleotides read TGTGCCAGCAGCCCAATCCAGGGAAACTATGGCTACACCTTC. Looking up the rest from reference TRBV5-6 and TRBJ1-2 gives the full variable domain: DAGVTQSPTHLIKTRGQQVTLRCSPKSGHDTVSWYQQALGQGPQFIFQYYEEEERQRGNFPDRFSGHQFPNYSSELNVNALLLGDSALYLCASSPIQGNYGYTFGSGTRLTVV.